Below are 26 T cell receptor beta chains sequenced from a single sample in a study of monozygotic twins with inflammatory bowel disease. TCRdb reprocessed the 5' RACE reads and stores each CDR3 protein as one record, lacking DNA. The table lists fewer than 550,000 distinct CDR3 sequences. Material: blood. These receptors all come from a human donor with ulcerative colitis or Crohn's disease, or a healthy co-twin of an affected twin (not recorded which).

The chain combines TRBV5-1 with TRBJ2-1; there is no DNA to check the TCRdb D call of TRBD2. CDR3 length: 16 residues. Germline values: CDR1 SGHRS, CDR2 YFSETQ. The CDR3: CASSLRMSGRYNEQFF.

This chain uses TRBV3-1 with TRBJ2-7. Germline V gene lookup returns CDR1 LGHDT and CDR2 YNNKEL (reference sequence). CDR3 length: 15 amino acids. The CDR3 sequence is CASSQKLFNTYEQYF.

The chain employs TRBV5-1 and TRBJ1-2; checking the TCRdb D call of TRBD1 is not possible without DNA. This CDR3 has 14 amino acids. CDR1 is SGHRS and CDR2 is YFSETQ in the germline V gene. CDR3 sequence reads: CASSPGGGRPGYTF.

The chain uses TRBV12-3 or TRBV12-4 and TRBJ2-3; absent DNA, TCRdb's TRBD1 call cannot be checked. The length of the CDR3 is 15 residues. This CDR3 reads CASSFLRGSTDTQYF.

The chain uses TRBV5-5 and TRBJ2-4; TCRdb gives TRBD1 as the D gene, but with no DNA this cannot be confirmed. The CDR3 totals 18 residues. The germline gives CDR1 SGHKS, CDR2 YYEKEE (reference sequence). The CDR3 region is CASSVLNRDRVTKNIQYF.

V gene TRBV5-1 combines with J gene TRBJ1-1. CDR3 size: 15 residues. Germline V lookup: CDR1 SGHRS, CDR2 YFSETQ. The CDR3 loop is CASSLGPNLNTEAFF.

The gene calls are TRBV20-1 and TRBJ2-7; TCRdb's D call of TRBD1 is untestable without DNA. Germline CDR1 DFQATT, CDR2 SNEGSKA (reference sequence). The CDR3 totals 13 residues. CDR3 region: CSVRGQGTYEQYF.

This sequence joins TRBV5-1 and TRBJ2-1; the TCRdb D gene call, TRBD2, has no DNA to confirm it. The CDR3 is 16 amino acids. The V gene's germline CDR1 is SGHRS and CDR2 YFSETQ. CDR3 loop: CASSLVSAGSYNEQFF.

The chain employs TRBV6-5 and TRBJ2-7. This CDR3 has 13 residues. The germline gives CDR1 MNHEY, CDR2 SVGAGI. CDR3 region: CASSLTVNYEQYF.

This rearrangement joins TRBV24-1 to TRBJ1-1. This CDR3 is built from 13 residues. Germline values: CDR1 KGHDR, CDR2 SFDVKD. The CDR3 protein is CATSKRGNTEAFF.

This sequence joins TRBV10-3 and TRBJ1-4; the TRBD1 assignment by TCRdb is unverifiable without DNA. The CDR3 sequence is 14 residues long. Germline V gene lookup returns CDR1 ENHRY and CDR2 SYGVKD. The CDR3 protein is CAISSGGVGEKLFF.

This rearrangement joins TRBV10-3 to TRBJ2-7; absent DNA, TCRdb's TRBD1 call cannot be checked. Germline CDR1 and CDR2: ENHRY and SYGVKD. The CDR3 length is 13 residues. The CDR3 sequence is CAIRGTGFHEQYF.

This rearrangement joins TRBV5-4 to TRBJ2-3; TCRdb indicates TRBD1, and absent DNA this call remains unverified. CDR3 size: 15 residues. Germline lookup yields CDR1 SGHNT and CDR2 YYREEE (reference sequence). CDR3 sequence: CASSGTGGLGDTQYF.

The rearrangement uses TRBV11-2 and TRBJ2-7. Germline V gene lookup returns CDR1 SGHAT and CDR2 FQNNGV. This CDR3 has 14 residues. The chain's CDR3 is CASSLGDHSYEQYF.

This sequence joins TRBV7-2 and TRBJ2-5; the TCRdb D gene call, TRBD1, has no DNA to confirm it. CDR3 length: 16 residues. Germline-derived CDR1 and CDR2 are SGHTA and FQGNSA. The CDR3 is CASSLFSGTREGTQYF.

This chain connects TRBV19 to TRBJ1-1; TCRdb's D call, TRBD1, is unchecked because there is no DNA. Germline CDR1 and CDR2: LNHDA and SQIVND (reference sequence). The CDR3 is made up of 15 amino acids. This CDR3 reads CASRGTGTSNTEAFF.

This chain connects TRBV20-1 to TRBJ1-2. Germline assignment: CDR1 DFQATT and CDR2 SNEGSKA (reference sequence). CDR3 length: 12 residues. CDR3 loop: CSARVGGAGYTF.

This sequence joins TRBV6-1 and TRBJ1-3; the TRBD1 assignment by TCRdb is unverifiable without DNA. The CDR3 has 15 residues. The germline V gene encodes CDR1 MNHNS and CDR2 SASEGT. CDR3: CASSPGQGGGNTIYF.

The chain employs TRBV7-2 and TRBJ2-1. The CDR3 is 11 residues long. CDR1 and CDR2 from the germline V gene are SGHTA and FQGNSA. The CDR3 loop reads CASSLGPPRFF.

This chain's CDR3 is CASSLDRGRVYEQYF. This chain links TRBV7-2 with TRBJ2-7; TCRdb outputs TRBD1, but without DNA this stays unchecked. The length of the CDR3 is 15 residues. Germline CDR1 and CDR2: SGHTA and FQGNSA.

The rearrangement uses TRBV7-2 and TRBJ1-3; TCRdb's D call of TRBD1 is untestable without DNA. Germline V gene lookup returns CDR1 SGHTA and CDR2 FQGNSA. The CDR3 totals 14 residues. The CDR3 sequence: CASSRDSSGNTIYF. The full variable domain, its missing parts supplied by reference TRBV7-2 and TRBJ1-3, is GAGVSQSPSNKVTEKGKDVELRCDPISGHTALYWYRQSLGQGLEFLIYFQGNSAPDKSGLPSDRFSAERTGGSVSTLTIQRTQQEDSAVYLCASSRDSSGNTIYFGEGSWLTVV.

This sequence joins TRBV27 and TRBJ2-7. The CDR3 extends over 14 amino acids. From germline, CDR1 is MNHEY and CDR2 SMNVEV (reference sequence). The CDR3 reads CASSITVAGYEQYF.

This sequence joins TRBV5-1 and TRBJ2-3; TCRdb names TRBD1, which stays unverified in the absence of DNA. This CDR3 region has 15 residues. Germline values: CDR1 SGHRS, CDR2 YFSETQ. The CDR3 sequence: CASSLQGQGADTQYF.

V is TRBV19 and J is TRBJ2-3. From germline, CDR1 is LNHDA and CDR2 SQIVND (reference sequence). The CDR3 length is 14 residues. The CDR3: CASRGQSNTDTQYF.

The CDR3 spells CASSQSHGGIYEQYF. The chain is built from TRBV3-1 and TRBJ2-7; the TCRdb call, TRBD1, lacks DNA for checking. CDR1 and CDR2 (germline): LGHDT, YNNKEL (reference sequence). This CDR3 has 15 amino acids.

The chain employs TRBV15 and TRBJ2-4; the D call from TCRdb, TRBD2, cannot be confirmed without DNA. CDR3 length equals 15 residues. The germline gives CDR1 LNHNV, CDR2 YYDKDF (reference sequence). CDR3 amino acids: CATSRDMRGENIQYF.